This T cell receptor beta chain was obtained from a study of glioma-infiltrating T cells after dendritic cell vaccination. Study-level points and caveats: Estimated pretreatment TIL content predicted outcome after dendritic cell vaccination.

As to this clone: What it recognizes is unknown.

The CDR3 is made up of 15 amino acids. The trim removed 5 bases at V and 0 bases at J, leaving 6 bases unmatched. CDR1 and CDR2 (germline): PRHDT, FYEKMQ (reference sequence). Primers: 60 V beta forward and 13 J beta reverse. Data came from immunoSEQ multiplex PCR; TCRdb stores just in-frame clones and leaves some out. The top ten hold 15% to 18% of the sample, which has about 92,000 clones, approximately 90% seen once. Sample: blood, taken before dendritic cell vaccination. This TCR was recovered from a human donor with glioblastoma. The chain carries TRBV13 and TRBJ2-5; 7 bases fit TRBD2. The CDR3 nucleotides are TGTGCCAGCAGCCCGAGGCGGGGGAACCAAGAGACCCAGTACTTC. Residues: CASSPRRGNQETQYF.